The 20 T cell receptor beta chains reported below all come from one sample, sequenced in a study of cytomegalovirus exposure and HLA in healthy donors. Profiled with immunoSEQ multiplex PCR; TCRdb holds only in-frame clones, not every one. The sample includes more than 55,000 clones, 80% to 95% of them seen just once. The sample taken for sequencing was PBMCs. These receptors all stem from a man aged 18 to 29 in good health and CMV-seronegative.

The chain has TRBV6-4 and TRBJ2-1, with 7 nucleotides matching TRBD2. The CDR3 sequence is 15 residues long. Trimming took 3 bases from V and 2 from J; bases not matched to a gene: 4. In germline, CDR1 is MRHNA, CDR2 SNTAGT. DNA of the CDR3: TGTGCCAGCAGTGAGGGGAGGGGCCCCTACAATGAGCAGTTCTTC. Its protein is CASSEGRGPYNEQFF.

This chain connects TRBV7-6 to TRBJ2-2, with D tentatively TRBD2 (6 bases). Trimming shortened V by 1 base and J by 1 base, and 13 bases separated the two germline ends. Germline assignment: CDR1 SGHVS and CDR2 FNYEAQ. CDR3 length: 17 residues. The CDR3, as DNA: TGTGCCAGCAGCTTAGGTAGCGGAGGCGGGAACACCGGGGAGCTGTTTTTT. It encodes CASSLGSGGGNTGELFF. Based on the CDR3 plus reference TRBV7-6 and TRBJ2-2, the full variable domain is GAGVSQSPRYKVTKRGQDVALRCDPISGHVSLYWYRQALGQGPEFLTYFNYEAQQDKSGLPNDRFSAERPEGSISTLTIQRTEQRDSAMYRCASSLGSGGGNTGELFFGEGSRLTVL.

The rearrangement links TRBV19 to TRBJ2-5, with 9 nucleotides matching TRBD2. This CDR3 is built from 16 residues. Trimming cost V 3 bases and J 6 bases; bases outside gene matches: 11. Germline V lookup: CDR1 LNHDA, CDR2 SQIVND (reference sequence). The CDR3 reads CASSMGIGGRDKTQYF. Here the CDR3 DNA reads TGTGCCAGTAGTATGGGGATCGGCGGGAGGGATAAGACCCAGTACTTC.

The chain carries TRBV19 and TRBJ2-7; no clear D. The ends were cut back, 6 bases at V and 0 bases at J, with 15 bases in the middle. The germline gives CDR1 LNHDA, CDR2 SQIVND (reference sequence). CDR3 length equals 15 residues. The CDR3 DNA is TGTGCCAGTAGCTCAGCCGGTCACAGCTCCTACGAGCAGTACTTC. Encoded protein: CASSSAGHSSYEQYF.

V is TRBV4-1 and J is TRBJ2-1; 16 bases line up with TRBD2. Germline V gene lookup returns CDR1 MGHRA and CDR2 YSYEKL. CDR3 length: 19 amino acids. With V trimmed by 3 bases and J by 9 bases, 14 bases remained unmatched. CDR3 sequence reads: CASSHPGLAGGPLHGEQFF. CDR3 bases: TGCGCCAGCAGCCATCCGGGACTAGCGGGAGGGCCACTCCACGGTGAGCAGTTCTTC.

This clone showed up just once. The chain carries TRBV18 and TRBJ2-2, with 9 positions matching TRBD1. The CDR3 is 19 residues long. In germline, CDR1 is KGHSH, CDR2 LQKENI. The junction had 18 bases not matched to a gene; V was cut back by 8 bases and J by 2 bases. The CDR3 coding sequence is TGTGCCAGCCAATTCCGGGACAGGGTAACTAGCCGAAACACCGGGGAGCTGTTTTTT. Protein product: CASQFRDRVTSRNTGELFF.

This clone was recorded only once. V usage is TRBV11-2 and J usage is TRBJ2-2, with D tentatively TRBD1 (5 bases). Looked up from germline, CDR1 is SGHAT and CDR2 is FQNNGV. This CDR3 has 16 residues. V was clipped by 5 bases and J by 2 bases, with 15 bases between them. DNA for the CDR3: TGTGCCAGCAGCACAAAGGGGCAGTTAAACACCGGGGAGCTGTTTTTT. This codes for CASSTKGQLNTGELFF.

The table lists this clone with a count of one. V usage is TRBV28 and J usage is TRBJ1-1; a possible D gene is TRBD1 (5 bases). This CDR3 comprises 15 residues. The V end lost 9 bases, the J end lost 1 base, and 18 bases lay between the germline ends. CDR1 and CDR2 from the germline V gene are MDHEN and SYDVKM. CDR3 loop: CASQSGGKGNTEAFF. CDR3 nucleotide sequence: TGTGCCAGTCAATCTGGGGGGAAAGGGAACACTGAAGCTTTCTTT. The full variable domain, in which reference TRBV28 and TRBJ1-1 provide the parts outside the CDR3, is DVKVTQSSRYLVKRTGEKVFLECVQDMDHENMFWYRQDPGLGLRLIYFSYDVKMKEKGDIPEGYSVSREKKERFSLILESASTNQTSMYLCASQSGGKGNTEAFFGQGTRLTVV.

Only one count was recorded for this clone. The chain combines TRBV29-1 with TRBJ2-7, with TRBD2 identical over 7 bases. This CDR3 spans 14 amino acids. Unmatched junction bases numbered 11, after V lost 5 bases and J lost 4 bases. The germline V gene encodes CDR1 SQVTM and CDR2 ANQGSEA. In DNA form, the CDR3 reads TGCAGCGTTCTACTAGCGCAGACTAAGTACGAGCAGTACTTC. This translates into CSVLLAQTKYEQYF.

The count of this clone is one. The chain links TRBV6-1 to TRBJ2-1; D remains ambiguous. The CDR3 is 13 amino acids. Trimming cost V 2 bases and J 9 bases, with 11 bases left between them. Per the germline V gene, CDR1 is MNHNS and CDR2 is SASEGT. The CDR3 reads CASSEQAIGEQFF. CDR3 coding DNA: TGTGCCAGCAGTGAACAGGCTATTGGTGAGCAGTTCTTC.

V and J are TRBV5-5 and TRBJ2-2, with a possible D match to TRBD2 (5 bases). V gave up 4 bases and J gave up 4 bases, with 14 bases separating them. The germline V gene has CDR1 SGHKS and CDR2 YYEKEE (reference sequence). The CDR3 is 15 residues long. CDR3 DNA sequence: TGTGCCAGCAGCCCTAGCTCGCCGATCACCGGGGAGCTGTTTTTT. It yields the protein CASSPSSPITGELFF. The whole variable domain, filled in from reference TRBV5-5 and TRBJ2-2, reads DAGVTQSPTHLIKTRGQQVTLRCSPISGHKSVSWYQQVLGQGPQFIFQYYEKEERGRGNFPDRFSARQFPNYSSELNVNALLLGDSALYLCASSPSSPITGELFFGEGSRLTVL.

V and J are TRBV18 and TRBJ2-3; 8 bases map to TRBD1. V shed 4 bases, J shed 4 bases, and the junction held 7 bases outside the gene matches. The germline gives CDR1 KGHSH, CDR2 LQKENI. The length of the CDR3 is 15 residues. The CDR3 coding sequence is TGTGCCAGCTCACTAGATCAGGGGGCCGCAGATACGCAGTATTTT. Encoded protein: CASSLDQGAADTQYF.

The V call is TRBV19, the J call TRBJ2-1, with a weak D call TRBD2 (5 bases). Germline V CDR1 and CDR2: LNHDA, SQIVND (reference sequence). The V end lost 8 bases, the J end lost 6 bases, and 11 bases lay between the germline ends. The CDR3 runs 12 residues. This CDR3 reads CASGLRGNEQFF. The CDR3 DNA follows: TGTGCCAGTGGCCTCCGGGGCAATGAGCAGTTCTTC.

The chain recombines TRBV5-1 with TRBJ2-3, with 10 nucleotides matching TRBD2. CDR3 size: 17 residues. The V gene end was trimmed by 3 bases and the J gene end by 2 bases; junction bases not matched to a gene: 9. Germline V gives CDR1 SGHRS, CDR2 YFSETQ. The CDR3 sequence is CASSSRGLADYTDTQYF. The CDR3 DNA reads as TGCGCCAGCAGCTCCCGCGGACTAGCGGACTACACAGATACGCAGTATTTT.

The chain couples TRBV28 to TRBJ2-7; 10 bases align to TRBD2. The germline CDR1 and CDR2 sequences are MDHEN and SYDVKM. The CDR3 contains 18 residues. V lost 4 bases to trimming and J lost 5 bases; unmatched junction nucleotides: 17. This CDR3 reads CASSSQAGGPVLSDEQYF. As DNA, the CDR3 is TGTGCCAGCAGTTCCCAAGCGGGAGGGCCTGTCCTCTCGGACGAGCAGTACTTC.

CDR3 residues: CSVVAGQGGEKLFF. The CDR3 DNA reads as TGCAGCGTTGTGGCCGGACAGGGCGGTGAAAAACTGTTTTTT. V usage is TRBV29-1 and J usage is TRBJ1-4, with TRBD1 matching 8 bases. CDR1 is SQVTM and CDR2 is ANQGSEA in the germline V gene. The CDR3 totals 14 residues. The trim removed 4 bases at V and 7 bases at J, leaving 8 bases unmatched.

The chain joins TRBV5-1 to TRBJ2-1; TRBD2 agrees at 10 bases. The germline V gene encodes CDR1 SGHRS and CDR2 YFSETQ. The CDR3 covers 15 residues. The J segment lost 7 bases and the V segment lost 4 bases, leaving 8 bases of the junction unmatched. CDR3: CASSPRLAGINEQFF. The DNA for the CDR3 is TGCGCCAGCAGCCCGCGACTAGCGGGTATTAATGAGCAGTTCTTC.

The V and J genes are TRBV6-1 and TRBJ2-1, with D tentatively TRBD1 (5 bases). V gave up 4 bases and J gave up 5 bases, with 15 bases separating them. CDR1 is MNHNS, CDR2 SASEGT, per germline. CDR3 size: 15 residues. CDR3 bases: TGTGCCAGCAGTGTATCCCAGGGCTTAAACAATGAGCAGTTCTTC. This codes for CASSVSQGLNNEQFF.

Here the CDR3 DNA reads TGTGCCAGTAGAAGAACAGGGATCGGTAACACCGGGGAGCTGTTTTTT. It codes for CASRRTGIGNTGELFF. The chain joins TRBV19 to TRBJ2-2; D might be TRBD1 (6 bases). With 6 bases removed from V and 2 bases from J, the gap between germline ends came to 16 bases. The CDR3 consists of 16 residues. Per germline, CDR1 LNHDA and CDR2 SQIVND (reference sequence).

The CDR3 region has the DNA TGTGCCAGCAGCCCCTTAGCGGGAGGGACGAGGAATGAGCAGTTCTTC. It is translated as CASSPLAGGTRNEQFF. The rearrangement links TRBV9 to TRBJ2-1, with 11 bases aligning to TRBD2. J gave up 7 bases and V 4 bases, and 10 bases lay outside the gene matches. Looked up from germline, CDR1 is SGDLS and CDR2 is YYNGEE. This CDR3 spans 16 amino acids. Supplemented by reference TRBV9 and TRBJ2-1, the full variable domain reads DSGVTQTPKHLITATGQRVTLRCSPRSGDLSVYWYQQSLDQGLQFLIQYYNGEERAKGNILERFSAQQFPDLHSELNLSSLELGDSALYFCASSPLAGGTRNEQFFGPGTRLTVL.